The T cell receptor (beta chain) under discussion was sequenced for a study of cytomegalovirus exposure and HLA in healthy donors. Trimming cost V 2 bases and J 4 bases; bases outside gene matches: 7. The germline V gene has CDR1 SNHLY and CDR2 FYNNEI. The CDR3 consists of 15 residues. This PCR relied on a set of 60 Vbeta primers and 13 Jbeta primers. TCRdb's table, derived via immunoSEQ multiplex PCR, lists solely in-frame clones and lacks some. The sample lists 150,000 to 200,000 clones; 81% were seen once. For this clone: Its antigen is currently unknown.

Study-wide results and limits: Data from an earlier analysis indicated that most TCR beta V segments were productive either about 87% or about 30% of the time.

This receptor was obtained from a man younger than 35 in good health and CMV-seronegative. The material sequenced was PBMCs. The rearrangement links TRBV2 to TRBJ2-7, with 8 bases lining up with TRBD1. The CDR3 DNA is TGTGCCAGCAGTGAACAGGCAGGGGGCATGTACGAGCAGTACTTC. Residues: CASSEQAGGMYEQYF.